This T cell receptor (beta chain) was observed in a study of identical twins. The CDR3 runs to 15 residues. Looked up from germline, CDR1 is LNHNV and CDR2 is YYDKDF (reference sequence). Trimming took 3 bases from V and 7 from J; bases not matched to a gene: 10. TCRdb called the 5' RACE reads again in MiXCR, with one record for every CDR3 protein. Of a few hundred thousand distinct CDR3 sequences in the sample, about 8% were seen once. The same data also went into a second study, on yellow fever vaccine responses in identical twins.

This clonotype was sampled from a woman younger than 35 in good health. The sample was CD8+ T cells sorted from blood. J is TRBJ1-2 and V is TRBV15; 8 bases match TRBD1. The CDR3, as DNA: TGTGCCACCAGCAGCGAGGGCAGGGGGCTTTCTGGCTACACCTTC. Its translation is CATSSEGRGLSGYTF. The variable domain in full, completed from reference TRBV15 and TRBJ1-2, reads DAMVIQNPRYQVTQFGKPVTLSCSQTLNHNVMYWYQQKSSQAPKLLFHYYDKDFNNEADTPDNFQSRRPNTSFCFLDIRSPGLGDTAMYLCATSSEGRGLSGYTFGSGTRLTVV.